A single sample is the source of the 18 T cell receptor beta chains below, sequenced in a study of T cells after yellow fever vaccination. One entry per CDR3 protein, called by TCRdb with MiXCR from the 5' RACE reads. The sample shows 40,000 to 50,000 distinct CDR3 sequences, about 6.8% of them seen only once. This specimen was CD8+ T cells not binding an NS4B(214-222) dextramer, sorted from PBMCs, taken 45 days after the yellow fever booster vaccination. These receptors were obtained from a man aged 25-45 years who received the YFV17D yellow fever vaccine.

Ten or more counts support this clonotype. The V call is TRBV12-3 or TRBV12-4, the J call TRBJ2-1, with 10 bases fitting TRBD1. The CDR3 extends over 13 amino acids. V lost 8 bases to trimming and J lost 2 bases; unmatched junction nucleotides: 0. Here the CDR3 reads CASGQGAYNEQFF. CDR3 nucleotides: TGTGCCAGCGGACAGGGGGCCTACAATGAGCAGTTCTTC.

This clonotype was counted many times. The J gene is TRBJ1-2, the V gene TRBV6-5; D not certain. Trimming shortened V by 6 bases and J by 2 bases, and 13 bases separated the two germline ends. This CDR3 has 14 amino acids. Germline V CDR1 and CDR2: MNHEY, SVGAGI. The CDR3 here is CASSLHEGNYGYTF. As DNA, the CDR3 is TGTGCCAGCAGCCTACACGAAGGAAACTATGGCTACACCTTC.

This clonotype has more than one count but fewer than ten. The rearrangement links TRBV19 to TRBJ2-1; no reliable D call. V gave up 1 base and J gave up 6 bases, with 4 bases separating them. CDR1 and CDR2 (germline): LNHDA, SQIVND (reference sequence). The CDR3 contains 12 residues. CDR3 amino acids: CASSIGANEQFF. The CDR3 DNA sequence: TGTGCCAGTAGTATAGGGGCCAATGAGCAGTTCTTC.

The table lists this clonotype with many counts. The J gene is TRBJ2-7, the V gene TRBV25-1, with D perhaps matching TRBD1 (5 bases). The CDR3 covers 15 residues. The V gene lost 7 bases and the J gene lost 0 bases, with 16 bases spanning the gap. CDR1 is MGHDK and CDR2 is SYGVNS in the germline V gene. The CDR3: CASTYWGKSSYEQYF. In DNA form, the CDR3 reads TGTGCCAGCACCTATTGGGGCAAAAGCTCCTACGAGCAGTACTTC.

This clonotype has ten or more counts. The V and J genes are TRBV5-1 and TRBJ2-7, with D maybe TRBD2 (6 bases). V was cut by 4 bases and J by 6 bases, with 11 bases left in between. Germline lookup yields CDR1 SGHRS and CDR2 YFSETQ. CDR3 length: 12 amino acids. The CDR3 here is CASSESGLEQYF. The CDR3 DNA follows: TGCGCCAGCAGCGAATCGGGACTCGAGCAGTACTTC. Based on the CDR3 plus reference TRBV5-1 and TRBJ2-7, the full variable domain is KAGVTQTPRYLIKTRGQQVTLSCSPISGHRSVSWYQQTPGQGLQFLFEYFSETQRNKGNFPGRFSGRQFSNSRSEMNVSTLELGDSALYLCASSESGLEQYFGPGTRLTVT.

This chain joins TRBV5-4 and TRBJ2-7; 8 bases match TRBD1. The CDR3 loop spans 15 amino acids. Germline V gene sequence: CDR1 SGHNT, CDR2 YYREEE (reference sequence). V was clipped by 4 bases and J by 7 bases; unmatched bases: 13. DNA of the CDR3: TGTGCCAGCAGCCGGGACAGGCCTGGCTGGGAAGAGCAGTACTTC. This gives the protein CASSRDRPGWEEQYF.

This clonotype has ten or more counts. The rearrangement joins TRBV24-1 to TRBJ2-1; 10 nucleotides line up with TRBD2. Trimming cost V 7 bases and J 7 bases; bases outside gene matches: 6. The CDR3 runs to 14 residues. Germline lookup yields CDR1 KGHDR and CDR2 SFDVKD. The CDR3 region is CATRASGSQNEQFF. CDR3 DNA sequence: TGTGCCACCAGGGCTAGCGGGAGCCAGAATGAGCAGTTCTTC.

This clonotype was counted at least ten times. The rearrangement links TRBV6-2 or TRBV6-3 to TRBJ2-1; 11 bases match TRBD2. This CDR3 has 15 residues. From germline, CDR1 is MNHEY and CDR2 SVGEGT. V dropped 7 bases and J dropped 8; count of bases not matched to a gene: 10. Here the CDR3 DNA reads TGTGCCAGCAACCTAGCGGGAGGTCCCGTGGATGAGCAGTTCTTC. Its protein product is CASNLAGGPVDEQFF.

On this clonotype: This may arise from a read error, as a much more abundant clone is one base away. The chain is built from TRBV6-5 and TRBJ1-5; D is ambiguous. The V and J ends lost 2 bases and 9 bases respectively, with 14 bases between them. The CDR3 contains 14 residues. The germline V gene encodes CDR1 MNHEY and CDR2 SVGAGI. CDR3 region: CASSYLDTTRPQHF. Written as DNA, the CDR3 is TGTGCCAGCAGTTACCTCGACACGACGAGGCCCCAGCATTTT.

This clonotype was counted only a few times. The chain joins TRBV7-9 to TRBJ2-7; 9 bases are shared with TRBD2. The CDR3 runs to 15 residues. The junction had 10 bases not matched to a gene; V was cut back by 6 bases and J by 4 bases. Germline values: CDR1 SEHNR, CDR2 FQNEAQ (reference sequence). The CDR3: CASSSEREAEYEQYF. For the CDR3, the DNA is TGTGCCAGCAGTTCCGAGCGGGAGGCCGAATACGAGCAGTACTTC.

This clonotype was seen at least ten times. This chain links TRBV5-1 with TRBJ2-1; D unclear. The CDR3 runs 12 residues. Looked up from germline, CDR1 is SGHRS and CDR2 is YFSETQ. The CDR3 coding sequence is TGCGCATCGGCCCTAGACTACAATGAGCAGTTCTTC. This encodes CASALDYNEQFF.

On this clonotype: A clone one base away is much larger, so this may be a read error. CDR3 in DNA: TGTGTCAGCAGCCAAGTCCCCTCCCCCGCGGTCTACGAGCAGTACTTC. Its protein is CVSSQVPSPAVYEQYF. The gene calls are TRBV4-2 and TRBJ2-7, with no clear D. CDR3 length equals 16 residues. From germline, CDR1 is LGHNA and CDR2 YNFKEQ.

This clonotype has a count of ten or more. CDR3 protein: CASSFLGLAAHEQFF. For the CDR3, the DNA is TGTGCCAGCAGCTTCCTAGGACTAGCTGCCCATGAGCAGTTCTTC. The V gene is TRBV11-2, the J gene TRBJ2-1, with 8 nucleotides matching TRBD2. The CDR3 has 15 residues. The ends lost 3 bases at V and 8 bases at J; junction bases unmatched: 9. Germline CDR1 is SGHAT and CDR2 is FQNNGV. Based on the CDR3 plus reference TRBV11-2 and TRBJ2-1, the full variable domain is EAGVAQSPRYKIIEKRQSVAFWCNPISGHATLYWYQQILGQGPKLLIQFQNNGVVDDSQLPKDRFSAERLKGVDSTLKIQPAKLEDSAVYLCASSFLGLAAHEQFFGPGTRLTVL.

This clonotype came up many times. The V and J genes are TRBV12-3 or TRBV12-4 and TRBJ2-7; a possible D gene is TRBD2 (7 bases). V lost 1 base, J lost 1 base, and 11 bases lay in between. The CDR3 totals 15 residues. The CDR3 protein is CASSLEGGLSYEQYF. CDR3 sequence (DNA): TGTGCCAGCAGTTTAGAGGGGGGGCTTTCCTACGAGCAGTACTTC.

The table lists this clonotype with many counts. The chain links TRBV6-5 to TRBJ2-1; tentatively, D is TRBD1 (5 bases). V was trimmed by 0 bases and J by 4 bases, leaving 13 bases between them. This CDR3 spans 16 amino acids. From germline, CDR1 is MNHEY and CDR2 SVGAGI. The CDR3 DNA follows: TGTGCCAGCAGTTACTCGATAACAGGCACGTACAATGAGCAGTTCTTC. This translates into CASSYSITGTYNEQFF.

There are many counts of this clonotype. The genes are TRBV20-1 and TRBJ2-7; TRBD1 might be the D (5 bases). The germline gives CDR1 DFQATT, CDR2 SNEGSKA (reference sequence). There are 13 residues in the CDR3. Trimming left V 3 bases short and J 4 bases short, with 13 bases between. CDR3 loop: CSASQDMLYEQYF. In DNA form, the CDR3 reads TGCAGTGCTAGCCAGGACATGTTGTACGAGCAGTACTTC.

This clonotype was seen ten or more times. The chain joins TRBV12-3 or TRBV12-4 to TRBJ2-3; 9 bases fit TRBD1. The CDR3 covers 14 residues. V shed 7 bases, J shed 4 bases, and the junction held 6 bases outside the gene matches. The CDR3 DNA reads TGTGCCAGCAATGGACAGGGGTCCCCAGATACGCAGTATTTT. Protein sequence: CASNGQGSPDTQYF.

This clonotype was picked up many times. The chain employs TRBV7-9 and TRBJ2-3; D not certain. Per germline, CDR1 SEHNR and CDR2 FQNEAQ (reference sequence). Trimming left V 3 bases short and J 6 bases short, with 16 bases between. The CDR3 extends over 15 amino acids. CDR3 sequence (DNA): TGTGCCAGCAGCTTTGAAGGGAACAACGTGGATACGCAGTATTTT. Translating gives CASSFEGNNVDTQYF.